This T cell receptor beta chain was documented in a study of shared clonotypes between healthy human individuals (TCRdb year 2020). In the study overall: The cohort comprised a couple of women and a few men aged 18 to 49 years. For each donor, CD4 naive and CD4 memory were each run on three plates, CD8 naive on two plates, and CD8 memory on one plate. To estimate repertoire size and how much clonotypes are shared between individuals, the study performed deep sequencing of blood TCR repertoires from a few healthy adults. To increase sequencing depth and limit assay-specific biases, different laboratories used diverse techniques to prepare libraries and sequence TCR repertoires. Per donor, leukapheresis produced somewhere between about 0.85 and 9.5 billion PBMCs.

A word on this clone: Its antigen specificity is not known. Base qualities are not provided; no much larger clone lies one nucleotide away.

The donors were healthy, HIV-negative adults with no recently reported acute infections or vaccinations. All donors were Caucasian adults living in Nashville, Tennessee, USA. CD8 memory samples were composed of magnetically selected CD45RO+ cells combined with CCR7-negative CD45RA+ effector memory (TemRA) cells. Blood was collected by leukapheresis, and PBMCs were isolated by Ficoll-Histopaque density gradient centrifugation and then cryopreserved in liquid nitrogen vapor phase. Analytical flow cytometry was used to check the purity and quantity of every magnetically sorted T cell population. From each sorted fraction, genomic DNA was isolated and quantified by UV absorbance on a Nanodrop 2000c. Findings and caveats that apply to the study as a whole: Compared with non-shared clonotypes, the clonotypes found in all four sorted-subset donors had higher generation probabilities. Pairwise subsampling led to the expectation that sequencing depth would affect the degree of clonotype sharing among donors. Across a handful of donors, roughly 5% of naive CD4, roughly 3.4% of naive CD8, around 2.1% of memory CD4, and 0.3% to 0.45% of memory CD8 clonotypes were shared. Sampling was restricted to blood, and TCR repertoires in tissue are likely to differ from TCR repertoires in blood. The genetic and exposure-history diversity represented was limited by the small number of donors. Incomplete sequencing was indicated by rarefaction of sorted-subset datasets, despite the large sequencing depth. Larger estimated clonotype richness was generally found for naive subsets than for memory subsets.

CDR1 and CDR2 are read off the germline V gene (reference sequence) as SEHNR and FQNEAQ. At the junction V is shortened by 2 bases and J by 8 bases, with 3 bases in between. The CDR3 runs 11 residues from the cysteine to the phenylalanine. Of all the DNA, just the CDR3 is kept, 33 bases in frame from base 1. Using the deep immunoSEQ assay, multiplex PCR amplified TCR CDR3 regions from genomic DNA. Genomic DNA extracted from each cell subset was distributed evenly over all wells of several immunoSEQ 96-well plates, and each plate served as one replicate. For sorted subsets, each replicate PCR was loaded with 200 ng genomic DNA, equivalent to about 30,000 T cell genomes. Purified libraries were measured with a Qubit 3.0 fluorometer, size-checked on a Bioanalyzer 2100, and measured again with the KAPA Library Quantification kit. A separate single-read 150-cycle Illumina NextSeq 550 flow cell was used to sequence each immunoSEQ 96-well plate. In the original analysis: The immunoSEQ output contained only junctional sequences without quality scores, so filtering could not match that applied to full-length reads. To assign V/J genes and CDR3, sequences were annotated against IMGT germline references using PyIR, a Python wrapper for IgBLAST v1.9. Reads were filtered out if the reads had weak V/J assignments (E-value above 1e-6), no CDR3, stop codons, out-of-frame junctions, or ambiguous translated residues. V3J clonotypes were defined as sequences sharing an identical inferred V gene, J gene, and CDR3 amino acid sequence. The percentage overlap between two repertoires was calculated by dividing the number of shared unique clonotypes by the size of the smaller repertoire. Repertoire richness was assessed with RTK rarefaction, the Chao1 estimator, and Recon v2.1 estimates of unobserved clonotypes. OLGA was used to compute generation probabilities for all TCRbeta clonotypes that the gDNA method yielded from several donors. Imported from immuneACCESS, the table was reduced by TCRdb to in-frame sequences with V and J called. These copies leave out some clones; in studies compared against another copy, an unresolved V gene accounts for under half, and the cause of the remainder is not known. V, J and clone size reflect that table, while D and trimming were determined from the DNA. The sample table shows some 700,000 clones, and roughly 88% are seen once. Less than 40% of the sample is taken by the ten largest.

The sequenced sample consisted of memory CD8+ T cells from PBMCs. The intended sense of this specimen's cell subset or site label: CD45RO+ cells pooled with CCR7-negative TemRA cells. The source of this sequence is a man between 18 and 35 years old in good health. Some clones in this sample may be carry-over from other donors' samples. The chain employs TRBV7-9 and TRBJ1-4, with the identity of the D gene unclear. In nucleotides, the sequence is TGTGCCAGCAGCTTAAGAGAAAAACTGTTTTTT. Its product reads: CASSLREKLFF. With all but the CDR3 taken from the reference TRBV7-9 and TRBJ1-4 genes, the full variable domain is: DTGVSQNPRHKITKRGQNVTFRCDPISEHNRLYWYRQTLGQGPEFLTYFQNEAQLEKSRLLSDRFSAERPKGSFSTLEIQRTEQGDSAMYLCASSLREKLFFGSGTQLSVL.